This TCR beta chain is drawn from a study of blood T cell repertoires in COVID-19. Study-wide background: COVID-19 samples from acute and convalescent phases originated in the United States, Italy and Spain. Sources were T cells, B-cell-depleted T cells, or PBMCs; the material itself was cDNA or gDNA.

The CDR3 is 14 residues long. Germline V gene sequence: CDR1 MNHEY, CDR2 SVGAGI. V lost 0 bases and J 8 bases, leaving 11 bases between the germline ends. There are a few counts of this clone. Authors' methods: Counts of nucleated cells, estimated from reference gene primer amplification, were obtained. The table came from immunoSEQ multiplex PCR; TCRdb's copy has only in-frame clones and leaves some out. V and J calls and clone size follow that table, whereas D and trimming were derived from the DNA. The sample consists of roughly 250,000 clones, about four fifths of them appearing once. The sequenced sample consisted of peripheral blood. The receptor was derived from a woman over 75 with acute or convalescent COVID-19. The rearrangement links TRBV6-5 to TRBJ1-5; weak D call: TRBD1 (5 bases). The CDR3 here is CASSYSRAGEPQHF. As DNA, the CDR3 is TGTGCCAGCAGTTACTCCCGGGCGGGGGAGCCCCAGCATTTT.